Shown below are 15 T cell receptor beta chains from a single sample sequenced in a study of spatial heterogeneity in lung cancer. This sample's time point: sample taken at primary tumor resection. General study findings and limits: Tumoral mutation counts were tracked by counts of expanded intratumoral alpha and beta TCRs.

No cognate antigen is known for these TCRs. TCRdb itself ran the 5' RACE reads through MiXCR, one entry per CDR3 protein. This sample has 4,500 to 6,500 distinct CDR3 sequences, with more than 4% found just once. Sequenced here: lung tumor tissue, sampled at surgery. The source of these receptors is a male donor with early-stage non-small cell lung cancer.

This clonotype was recorded at least ten times. The rearrangement links TRBV5-1 to TRBJ2-7; 7 nucleotides match TRBD2. From germline, CDR1 is SGHRS and CDR2 YFSETQ. With 5 bases clipped from V and 2 bases from J, the junction kept 4 bases outside the gene matches. The CDR3 has 13 residues. The CDR3 nucleotides read TGCGCCAGCAGTCGCCGGGAGGCCTACGAGCAGTACTTC. This codes for CASSRREAYEQYF.

This clonotype was picked up many times. The genes are TRBV29-1 and TRBJ2-3; perhaps TRBD2 as D (6 bases). Trimming stripped 6 bases from V and 1 base from J, with 17 bases between. There are 15 residues in the CDR3. Germline V gene data show CDR1 as SQVTM and CDR2 as ANQGSEA. The CDR3 sequence: CSVAGTPGGTDTQYF. Written as DNA, the CDR3 is TGCAGCGTCGCCGGGACCCCGGGAGGCACAGATACGCAGTATTTT.

This clonotype is large within its sample. This chain joins TRBV3-1 and TRBJ2-1; TRBD2 is a possible D gene (6 bases). The CDR3 is made up of 20 amino acids. Germline CDR1 and CDR2: LGHDT and YNNKEL (reference sequence). Deletions cut 1 base from V and 4 bases from J, with 26 bases between. CDR3 loop: CASSQGGVTSRTAGYNEQFF. The CDR3 DNA reads as TGTGCCAGCAGCCAAGGCGGGGTTACCTCTAGGACTGCGGGATACAATGAGCAGTTCTTC.

This clonotype appeared many times. The V and J genes are TRBV7-8 and TRBJ2-1; no clear D. Trimming stripped 3 bases from V and 10 bases from J, with 19 bases between. The CDR3 consists of 15 residues. In germline, CDR1 is SGHVS, CDR2 FQNEAQ. This CDR3 is CASSFLQSGTGEQFF. CDR3 nucleotides: TGTGCCAGCAGCTTTTTACAGTCTGGAACGGGCGAGCAGTTCTTC.

This clonotype was counted at least ten times. CDR3 DNA sequence: TGTGCCAGTAGACTGACAGGGGGCGCGAATGGCTACACCTTC. Protein sequence: CASRLTGGANGYTF. The chain is built from TRBV19 and TRBJ1-2; 10 bases are shared with TRBD1. V lost 6 bases to trimming and J lost 6 bases; unmatched junction nucleotides: 7. Per germline, CDR1 LNHDA and CDR2 SQIVND (reference sequence). The CDR3 extends over 14 amino acids.

This clonotype was detected many times. The V and J genes are TRBV7-8 and TRBJ2-1, with D unresolved. This CDR3 has 12 amino acids. Germline V gene sequence: CDR1 SGHVS, CDR2 FQNEAQ. V was trimmed by 1 base and J by 15 bases, leaving 13 bases between them. The CDR3 sequence: CASSLGNQVTFF. The CDR3 DNA is TGTGCCAGCAGCTTAGGAAACCAGGTCACGTTCTTC. The full variable domain, its missing parts supplied by reference TRBV7-8 and TRBJ2-1, is GAGVSQSPRYKVAKRGQDVALRCDPISGHVSLFWYQQALGQGPEFLTYFQNEAQLDKSGLPSDRFFAERPEGSVSTLKIQRTQQEDSAVYLCASSLGNQVTFFGPGTRLTVL.

This clonotype was seen many times. The chain employs TRBV19 and TRBJ2-5; D is ambiguous. V lost 3 bases to trimming and J lost 0 bases, with 5 bases between them. This CDR3 has 13 amino acids. Germline lookup yields CDR1 LNHDA and CDR2 SQIVND (reference sequence). The CDR3 region is CASSIGHQETQYF. In DNA form, the CDR3 reads TGTGCCAGTAGTATTGGCCACCAAGAGACCCAGTACTTC.

Only a few counts were recorded for this clonotype. The rearrangement uses TRBV29-1 and TRBJ2-3; a possible D gene is TRBD1 (6 bases). The CDR3 consists of 16 residues. CDR1 and CDR2 from the germline V gene are SQVTM and ANQGSEA. V lost 2 bases to trimming and J lost 0 bases, with 15 bases between them. CDR3 in DNA: TGCAGCGTTGAACAACAGGGAAGGGCTAGCACAGATACGCAGTATTTT. It codes for CSVEQQGRASTDTQYF.

Many counts were recorded for this clonotype. The chain has TRBV7-9 and TRBJ1-5, with a possible D match to TRBD1 (6 bases). V was shortened by 5 bases and J by 2 bases, with 10 bases between the two germline ends. Germline CDR1 is SEHNR and CDR2 is FQNEAQ (reference sequence). The CDR3 has 14 amino acids. CDR3: CASSTDRGNQPQHF. The CDR3 region has the DNA TGTGCCAGCAGCACGGACAGAGGCAATCAGCCCCAGCATTTT.

This clonotype appeared many times. The chain is built from TRBV5-6 and TRBJ2-7, with D perhaps matching TRBD1 (6 bases). Trimming pared 4 bases from V and 0 bases from J, leaving 11 bases between. The CDR3 consists of 14 residues. CDR1 is SGHDT and CDR2 is YYEEEE in the germline V gene. The CDR3 sequence: CASSANRDSYEQYF. For the CDR3, the DNA is TGTGCCAGCAGCGCGAACAGGGACTCCTACGAGCAGTACTTC.

This clonotype occurred many times. The rearrangement uses TRBV7-2 and TRBJ1-2; possibly TRBD1 for D (6 bases). V lost 5 bases and J lost 0, with 13 bases in between. Germline V lookup: CDR1 SGHTA, CDR2 FQGNSA. The CDR3 consists of 15 residues. The DNA for the CDR3 is TGTGCCAGCAGCCCCCACCGGACAGCTAACTATGGCTACACCTTC. Amino acids: CASSPHRTANYGYTF.

This clonotype is judged medium-sized. The chain joins TRBV7-6 to TRBJ2-1; D is unresolved. The germline gives CDR1 SGHVS, CDR2 FNYEAQ. Trimming left V 1 base short and J 4 bases short, with 8 bases between. CDR3 length: 14 residues. As DNA, the CDR3 is TGTGCCAGCAGCTTAGGAGGCGTTTACAATGAGCAGTTCTTC. Amino acids: CASSLGGVYNEQFF.

This clonotype was counted many times. V is TRBV15 and J is TRBJ1-3, with D possibly TRBD1 on 5 matching bases. Germline V gene lookup returns CDR1 LNHNV and CDR2 YYDKDF (reference sequence). This CDR3 spans 15 amino acids. V lost 3 bases, J lost 4 bases, and 13 bases lay in between. The CDR3: CATSSRGAGGNTIYF. The CDR3 bases are TGTGCCACCAGCAGTCGAGGGGCAGGAGGAAACACCATATATTTT.

This clonotype was seen many times. The rearrangement joins TRBV11-2 to TRBJ1-1; D unclear. Trimming left V 4 bases short and J 11 bases short, with 17 bases between. CDR1 and CDR2 (germline): SGHAT, FQNNGV. The CDR3 runs 13 residues. CDR3 sequence reads: CASSSSNVEGAFF. CDR3 bases: TGTGCCAGCAGCTCCAGCAACGTGGAAGGGGCTTTCTTT.

This clonotype is medium-sized by share. V and J are TRBV7-9 and TRBJ1-5; 8 bases map to TRBD1. Germline CDR1 and CDR2: SEHNR and FQNEAQ (reference sequence). V shed 4 bases and J 1 base; nucleotides not matched to a gene: 6. The CDR3 sequence is 16 residues long. Here the CDR3 DNA reads TGTGCCAGCAGCTCGGACAGGGATTCAAGCAATCAGCCCCAGCATTTT. It codes for CASSSDRDSSNQPQHF.